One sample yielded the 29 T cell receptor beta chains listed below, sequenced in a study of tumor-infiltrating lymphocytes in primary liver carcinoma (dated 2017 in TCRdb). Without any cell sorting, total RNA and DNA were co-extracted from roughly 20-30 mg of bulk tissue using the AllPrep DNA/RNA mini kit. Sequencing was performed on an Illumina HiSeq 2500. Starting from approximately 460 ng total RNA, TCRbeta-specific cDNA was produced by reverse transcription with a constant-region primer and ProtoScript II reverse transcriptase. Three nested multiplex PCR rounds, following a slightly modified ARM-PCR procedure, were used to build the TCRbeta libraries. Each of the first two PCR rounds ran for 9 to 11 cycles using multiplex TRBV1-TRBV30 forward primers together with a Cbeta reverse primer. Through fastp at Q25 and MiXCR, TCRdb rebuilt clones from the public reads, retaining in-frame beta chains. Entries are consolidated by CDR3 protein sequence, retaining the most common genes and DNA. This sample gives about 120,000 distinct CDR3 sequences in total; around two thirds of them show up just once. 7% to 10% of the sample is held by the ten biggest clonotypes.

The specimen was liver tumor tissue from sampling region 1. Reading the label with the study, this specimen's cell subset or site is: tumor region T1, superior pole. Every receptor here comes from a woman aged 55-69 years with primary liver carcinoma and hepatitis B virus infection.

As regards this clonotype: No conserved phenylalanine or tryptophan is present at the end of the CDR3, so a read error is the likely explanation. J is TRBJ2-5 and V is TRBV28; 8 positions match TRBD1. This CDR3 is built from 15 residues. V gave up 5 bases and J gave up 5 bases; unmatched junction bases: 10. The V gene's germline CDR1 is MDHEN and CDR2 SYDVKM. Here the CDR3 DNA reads TGTGCCAGCAGTACCAACAGGGGGGCCTTGGAGACCCAGTACTCC. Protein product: CASSTNRGALETQYS.

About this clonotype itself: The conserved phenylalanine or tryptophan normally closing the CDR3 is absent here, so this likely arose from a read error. The CDR3: CASTLVSSGSNEQFI. CDR3 nucleotides: TGTGCCAGCACCTTAGTGTCTAGCGGGAGCAATGAGCAGTTCATC. V usage is TRBV11-2 and J usage is TRBJ2-1; TRBD2 matches 10 bases. The CDR3 loop spans 15 amino acids. The V gene's germline CDR1 is SGHAT and CDR2 FQNNGV.

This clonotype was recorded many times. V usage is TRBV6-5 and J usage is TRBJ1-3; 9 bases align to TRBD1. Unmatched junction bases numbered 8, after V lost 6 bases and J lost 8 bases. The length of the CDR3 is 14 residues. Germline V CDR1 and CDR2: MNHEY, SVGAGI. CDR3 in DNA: TGTGCCAGCAGGCGAAGGGACAGGGTTGACACCATATATTTT. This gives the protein CASRRRDRVDTIYF.

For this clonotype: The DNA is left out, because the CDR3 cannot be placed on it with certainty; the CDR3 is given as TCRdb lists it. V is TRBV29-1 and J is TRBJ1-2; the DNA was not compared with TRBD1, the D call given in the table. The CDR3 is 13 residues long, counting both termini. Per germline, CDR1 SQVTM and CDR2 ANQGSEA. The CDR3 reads CSVAQGAEDGHTF.

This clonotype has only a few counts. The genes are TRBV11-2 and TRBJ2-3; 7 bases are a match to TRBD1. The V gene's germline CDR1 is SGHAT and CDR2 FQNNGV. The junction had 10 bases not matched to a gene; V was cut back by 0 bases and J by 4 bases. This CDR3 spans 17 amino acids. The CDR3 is CASSLDSTGASPDTQYF. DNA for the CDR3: TGTGCCAGCAGCTTAGACTCTACAGGGGCTAGCCCAGATACGCAGTATTTT.

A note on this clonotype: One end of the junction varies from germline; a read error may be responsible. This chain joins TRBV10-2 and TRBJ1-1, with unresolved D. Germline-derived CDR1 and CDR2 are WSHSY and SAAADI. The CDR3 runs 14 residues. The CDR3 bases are TGCGCCAGCAGGTTGGGGATCATGAACACTGAATCTTTCTTT. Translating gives CASRLGIMNTESFF.

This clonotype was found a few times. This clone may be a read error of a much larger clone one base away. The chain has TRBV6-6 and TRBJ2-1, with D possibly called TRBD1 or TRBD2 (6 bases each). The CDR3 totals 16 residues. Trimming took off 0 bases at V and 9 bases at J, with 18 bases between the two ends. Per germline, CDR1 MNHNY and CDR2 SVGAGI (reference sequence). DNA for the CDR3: TGTGCCAGCAGTTACTCGTTGGGGGGCTATCGGGGTGAGCAGTTCTTC. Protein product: CASSYSLGGYRGEQFF.

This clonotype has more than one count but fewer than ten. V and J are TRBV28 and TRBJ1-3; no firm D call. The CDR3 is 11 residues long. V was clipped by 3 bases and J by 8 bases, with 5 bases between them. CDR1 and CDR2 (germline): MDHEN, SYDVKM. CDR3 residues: CASSLSHTIYF. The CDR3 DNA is TGTGCCAGCAGTTTGAGCCACACCATATATTTT.

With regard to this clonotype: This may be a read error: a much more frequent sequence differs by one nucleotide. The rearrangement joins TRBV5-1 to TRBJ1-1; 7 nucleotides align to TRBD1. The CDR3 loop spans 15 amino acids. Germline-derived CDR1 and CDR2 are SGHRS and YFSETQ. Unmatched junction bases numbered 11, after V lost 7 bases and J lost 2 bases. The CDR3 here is CASRPGTASNTEAFF. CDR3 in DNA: TGCGCCAGCCGCCCGGGGACAGCTTCCAACACTGAAGCTTTCTTT. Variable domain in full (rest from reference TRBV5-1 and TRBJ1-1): KAGVTQTPRYLIKTRGQQVTLSCSPISGHRSVSWYQQTPGQGLQFLFEYFSETQRNKGNFPGRFSGRQFSNSRSEMNVSTLELGDSALYLCASRPGTASNTEAFFGQGTRLTVV.

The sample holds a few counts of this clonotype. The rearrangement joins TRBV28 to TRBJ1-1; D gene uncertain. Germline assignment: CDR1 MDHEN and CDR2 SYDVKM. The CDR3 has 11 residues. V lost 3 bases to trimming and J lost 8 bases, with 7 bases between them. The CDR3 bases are TGTGCCAGCAGTTTCCCCGGCGAAGCTTTCTTT. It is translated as CASSFPGEAFF.

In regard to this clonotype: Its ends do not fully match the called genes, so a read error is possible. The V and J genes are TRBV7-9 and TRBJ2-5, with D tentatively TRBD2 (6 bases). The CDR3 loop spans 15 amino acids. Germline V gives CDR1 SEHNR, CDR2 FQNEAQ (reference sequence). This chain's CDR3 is CASSLGTLGGETQYF. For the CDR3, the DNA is TGTGCCAGCAGCCTCGGGACTCTTGGGGGAGAGACCCAATACTTC.

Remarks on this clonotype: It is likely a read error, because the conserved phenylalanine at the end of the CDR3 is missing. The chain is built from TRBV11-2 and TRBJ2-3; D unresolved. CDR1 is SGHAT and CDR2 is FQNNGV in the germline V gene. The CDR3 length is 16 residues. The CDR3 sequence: CVSSSTRLHGADTQYL. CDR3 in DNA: TGTGTCAGCAGCTCAACCCGGTTACATGGGGCAGATACGCAGTATCTT.

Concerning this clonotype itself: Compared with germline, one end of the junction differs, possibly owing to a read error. In DNA, the CDR3 is TGTGCCAGCAACCCCGACCGTCCAGATACACAGTATTTT. Its protein product is CASNPDRPDTQYF. The rearrangement links TRBV11-2 to TRBJ2-3; D call uncertain. This CDR3 is built from 13 residues. CDR1 and CDR2 from the germline V gene are SGHAT and FQNNGV.

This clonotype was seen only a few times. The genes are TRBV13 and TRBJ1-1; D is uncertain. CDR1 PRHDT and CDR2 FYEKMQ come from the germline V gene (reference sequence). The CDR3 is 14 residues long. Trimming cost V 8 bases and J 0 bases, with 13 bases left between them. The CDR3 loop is CASRPPGMNTEAFF. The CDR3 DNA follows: TGTGCCAGCCGACCCCCGGGGATGAACACTGAAGCTTTCTTT. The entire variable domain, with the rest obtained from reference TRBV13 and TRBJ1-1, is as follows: AAGVIQSPRHLIKEKRETATLKCYPIPRHDTVYWYQQGPGQDPQFLISFYEKMQSDKGSIPDRFSAQQFSDYHSELNMSSLELGDSALYFCASRPPGMNTEAFFGQGTRLTVV.

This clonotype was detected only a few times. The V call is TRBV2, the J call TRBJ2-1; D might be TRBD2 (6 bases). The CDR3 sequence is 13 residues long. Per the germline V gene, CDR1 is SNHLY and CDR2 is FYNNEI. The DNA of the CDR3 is TGTGCAGGGGCGGGACTGACCTACAATGAGCAGTTCTTC. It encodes CAGAGLTYNEQFF.

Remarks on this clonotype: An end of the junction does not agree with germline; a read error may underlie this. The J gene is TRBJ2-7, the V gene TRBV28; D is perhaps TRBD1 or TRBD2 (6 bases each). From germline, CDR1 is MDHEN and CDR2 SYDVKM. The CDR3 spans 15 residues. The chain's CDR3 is CASRPFIGGSYELYF. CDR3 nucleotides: TGTGCCAGCAGACCATTCATAGGGGGGTCCTACGAGCTGTACTTC. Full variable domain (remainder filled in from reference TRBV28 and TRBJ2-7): DVKVTQSSRYLVKRTGEKVFLECVQDMDHENMFWYRQDPGLGLRLIYFSYDVKMKEKGDIPEGYSVSREKKERFSLILESASTNQTSMYLCASRPFIGGSYELYFGPGTRLTVT.

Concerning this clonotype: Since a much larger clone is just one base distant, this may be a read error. The CDR3 bases are TGTGTCATCAGTGACCTGAGGGCTAGGGGTCCCCACTACAATGAGCAGTTCTTC. Its translation is CVISDLRARGPHYNEQFF. The chain has TRBV10-3 and TRBJ2-1, with D perhaps matching TRBD1 or TRBD2 (5 bases each). Germline V CDR1 and CDR2: ENHRY, SYGVKD. The CDR3 loop spans 18 amino acids.

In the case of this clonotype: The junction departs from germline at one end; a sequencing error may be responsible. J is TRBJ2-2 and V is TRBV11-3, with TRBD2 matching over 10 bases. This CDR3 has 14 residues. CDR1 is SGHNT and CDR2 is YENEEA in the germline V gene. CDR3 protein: CASSGRTVPGELFF. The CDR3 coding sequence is TGCGCCAGTAGCGGGAGGACGGTGCCCGGGGAGCTGTTTTTT.

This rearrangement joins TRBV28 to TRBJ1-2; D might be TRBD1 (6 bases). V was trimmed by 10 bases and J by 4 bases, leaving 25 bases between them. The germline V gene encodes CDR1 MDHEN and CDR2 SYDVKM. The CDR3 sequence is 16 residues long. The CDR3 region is CAKSLSWPRGTYGYTF. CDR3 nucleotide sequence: TGTGCCAAGAGTTTATCTTGGCCGAGGGGGACCTATGGCTACACCTTC.

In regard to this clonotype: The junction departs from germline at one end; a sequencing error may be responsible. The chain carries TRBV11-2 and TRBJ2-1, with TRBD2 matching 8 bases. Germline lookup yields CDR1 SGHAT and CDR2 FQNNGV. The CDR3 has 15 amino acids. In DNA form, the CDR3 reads TGTGCCGGCAGCTGGGCTAGCGGGTTTAACAACGAGCGGTTCTTC. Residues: CAGSWASGFNNERFF.

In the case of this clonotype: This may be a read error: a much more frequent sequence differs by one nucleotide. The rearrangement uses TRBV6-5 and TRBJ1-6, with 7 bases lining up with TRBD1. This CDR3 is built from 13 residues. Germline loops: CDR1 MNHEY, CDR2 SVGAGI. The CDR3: CVSRITGDSPLHF. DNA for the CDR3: TGTGTCAGCAGAATAACAGGGGATTCACCCCTCCACTTT.

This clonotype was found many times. CDR3 sequence: CASSSLAGDWETQYF. The CDR3 DNA is TGTGCCAGCAGCTCCCTAGCGGGAGATTGGGAGACCCAGTACTTC. The genes are TRBV5-6 and TRBJ2-5; 10 bases fit TRBD2. CDR1 and CDR2 (germline): SGHDT, YYEEEE. The V segment lost 3 bases and the J segment 5 bases; nucleotides outside the gene matches: 7. This CDR3 is built from 15 residues.

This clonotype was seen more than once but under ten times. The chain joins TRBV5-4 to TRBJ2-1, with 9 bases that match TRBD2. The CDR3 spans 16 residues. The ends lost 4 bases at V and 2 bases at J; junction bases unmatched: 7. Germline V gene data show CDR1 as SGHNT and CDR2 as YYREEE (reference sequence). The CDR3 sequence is CASSISGSGTYNEQFF. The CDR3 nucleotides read TGTGCCAGCAGCATTAGCGGGAGTGGGACCTACAATGAGCAGTTCTTC.

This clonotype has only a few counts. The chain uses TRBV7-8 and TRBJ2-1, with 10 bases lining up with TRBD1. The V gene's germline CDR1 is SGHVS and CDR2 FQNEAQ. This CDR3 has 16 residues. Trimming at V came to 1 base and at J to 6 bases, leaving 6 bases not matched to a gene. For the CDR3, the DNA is TGTGCCAGCAGCTTAGTACCGGGACAGGGGAGCAATGAGCAGTTCTTC. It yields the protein CASSLVPGQGSNEQFF.

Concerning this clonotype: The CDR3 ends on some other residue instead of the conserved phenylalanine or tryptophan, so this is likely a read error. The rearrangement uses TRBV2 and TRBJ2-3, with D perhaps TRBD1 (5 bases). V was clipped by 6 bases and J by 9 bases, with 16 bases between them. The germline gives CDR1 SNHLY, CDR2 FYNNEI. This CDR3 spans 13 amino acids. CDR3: CASRRTIVGTQYL. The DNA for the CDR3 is TGTGCCAGCAGGAGGACAATCGTAGGGACGCAGTATCTT.

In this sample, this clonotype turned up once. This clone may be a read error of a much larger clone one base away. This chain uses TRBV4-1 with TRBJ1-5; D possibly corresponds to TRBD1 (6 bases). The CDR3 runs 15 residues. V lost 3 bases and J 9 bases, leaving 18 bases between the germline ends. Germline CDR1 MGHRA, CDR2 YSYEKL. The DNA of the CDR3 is TGCGCCAGCAGCCACAGGAGGGACGGGGGCTGGCCCCAGCATTTT. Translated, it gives CASSHRRDGGWPQHF.

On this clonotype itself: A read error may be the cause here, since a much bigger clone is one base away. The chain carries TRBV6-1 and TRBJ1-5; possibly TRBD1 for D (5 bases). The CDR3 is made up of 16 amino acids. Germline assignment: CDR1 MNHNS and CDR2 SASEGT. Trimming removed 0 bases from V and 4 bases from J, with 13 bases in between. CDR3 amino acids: CASSEAWGVFNQPQHF. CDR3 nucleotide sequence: TGTGCCAGCAGTGAAGCTTGGGGGGTTTTTAATCAGCCCCAGCATTTT.

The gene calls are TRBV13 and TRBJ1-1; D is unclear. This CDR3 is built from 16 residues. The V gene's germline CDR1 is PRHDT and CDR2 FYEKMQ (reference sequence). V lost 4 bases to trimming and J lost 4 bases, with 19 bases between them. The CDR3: CASSSTWIGGGTEAFF. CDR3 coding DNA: TGTGCCAGCAGCTCAACATGGATAGGAGGAGGCACTGAAGCTTTCTTT.

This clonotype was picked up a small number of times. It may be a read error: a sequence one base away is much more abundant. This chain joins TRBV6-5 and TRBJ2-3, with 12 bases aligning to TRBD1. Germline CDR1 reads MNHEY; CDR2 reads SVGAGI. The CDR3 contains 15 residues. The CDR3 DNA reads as TGTACCAGCAGTTACGGGACAGGGGGCGCAGATACGCAGTATTTT. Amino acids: CTSSYGTGGADTQYF.